This T cell receptor beta chain derives from a study of T cell changes during pregnancy in multiple sclerosis. Assay: immunoSEQ multiplex PCR; the TCRdb copy retains only in-frame clones and omits some. The data hold some 67,000 clones, with approximately 92% observed a single time. V was clipped by 0 bases and J by 11 bases, with 19 bases between them. The CDR3 sequence is 14 residues long. In germline, CDR1 is GTSNPN, CDR2 SVGIG (reference sequence). Sequenced material: peripheral blood, taken in the first trimester of pregnancy. This receptor was identified in a female donor with multiple sclerosis, enrolled in a pregnancy study. The genes are TRBV30 and TRBJ2-5; D might be TRBD2 (7 bases). The CDR3 is CAWSVNPGAREQYF. The CDR3 DNA is TGTGCCTGGAGTGTAAACCCAGGGGCGCGGGAGCAGTACTTC. Full variable domain (remainder filled in from reference TRBV30 and TRBJ2-5): SQTIHQWPATLVQPVGSPLSLECTVEGTSNPNLYWYRQAAGRGLQLLFYSVGIGQISSEVPQNLSASRPQDRQFILSSKKLLLSDSGFYLCAWSVNPGAREQYFGPGTRLLVL.